A selection of T cell receptor beta chains follows, all from one sample in a study of shared clonotypes between healthy human individuals. Some clones are missing from TCRdb's copy, which holds only in-frame ones; the method was immunoSEQ multiplex PCR. Counted here are fewer than 2.5 million clones, over 85% occurring once; the ten biggest clones make up more than 0.35%. The specimen was naive CD4+ T cells from PBMCs. These TCRs come from a man in his late teens or twenties in good health. Some clones in this sample may be carry-over from other donors' samples. CDR3s include the opening cysteine and the closing phenylalanine or tryptophan. D genes are given only for firm matches. Size values are once, few and many counts, or a class for expanded clones, and some rows have none.

j_call: TRBJ1-1
d_call: -
v_call: TRBV7-9
clone_size: -
cdr3_aa: CASSTSRGVEAFF
cdr3_nt: TGTGCCAGCAGTACGTCACGGGGGGTTGAAGCTTTCTTT

j_call: TRBJ1-2
d_call: TRBD1
v_call: TRBV5-1
clone_size: -
cdr3_aa: CASSLPGQGNYGYTF
cdr3_nt: TGCGCCAGCAGCTTACCGGGACAGGGAAACTATGGCTACACCTTC

j_call: TRBJ1-4
d_call: -
v_call: TRBV5-1
clone_size: -
cdr3_aa: CASSLRKGNEKLFF
cdr3_nt: TGCGCCAGCAGCTTGCGGAAGGGTAATGAAAAACTGTTTTTT

j_call: TRBJ2-7
d_call: -
v_call: TRBV14
clone_size: -
cdr3_aa: CASSQALQCEQYF
cdr3_nt: TGTGCCAGCAGCCAAGCCCTGCAATGCGAGCAGTACTTC

j_call: TRBJ2-3
d_call: TRBD2
v_call: TRBV6-1
clone_size: -
cdr3_aa: CASSEVLAGGRETQYF
cdr3_nt: TGTGCCAGCAGTGAAGTTCTAGCGGGAGGCAGAGAGACGCAGTATTTT

j_call: TRBJ1-2
d_call: -
v_call: TRBV28
clone_size: -
cdr3_aa: CASKDGYTF
cdr3_nt: TGTGCCTCCAAGGATGGCTACACCTTC

j_call: TRBJ1-6
d_call: TRBD1
v_call: TRBV7-3
clone_size: -
cdr3_aa: CASSSTGVGSPLHF
cdr3_nt: TGTGCCAGCAGCTCGACAGGGGTGGGGTCACCCCTCCACTTT

j_call: TRBJ2-1
d_call: -
v_call: TRBV27
clone_size: -
cdr3_aa: CASSFVGFPYNEQFF
cdr3_nt: TGTGCCAGCAGTTTTGTGGGGTTCCCGTACAATGAGCAGTTCTTC

j_call: TRBJ1-2
d_call: -
v_call: TRBV7-8
clone_size: -
cdr3_aa: CASSLAGVGDGYTF
cdr3_nt: TGTGCCAGCAGCTTAGCGGGGGTGGGAGATGGCTACACCTTC

j_call: TRBJ1-3
d_call: -
v_call: TRBV5-8
clone_size: -
cdr3_aa: CASSLTPSGNTIYF
cdr3_nt: TGTGCCAGCAGCCTGACACCCTCTGGAAACACCATATATTTT

j_call: TRBJ1-1
d_call: TRBD1
v_call: TRBV5-1
clone_size: -
cdr3_aa: CASSLGGGTEAFF
cdr3_nt: TGCGCCAGCAGCTTAGGGGGCGGAACTGAAGCTTTCTTT

j_call: TRBJ2-7
d_call: TRBD1
v_call: TRBV7-9
clone_size: once
cdr3_aa: CASSPRTGRNEQYF
cdr3_nt: TGTGCCAGCAGCCCAAGGACAGGGCGCAACGAGCAGTACTTC

j_call: TRBJ2-6
d_call: -
v_call: TRBV10-3
clone_size: once
cdr3_aa: CAIGQVDGANVLTF
cdr3_nt: TGTGCCATCGGGCAGGTGGATGGGGCCAACGTCCTGACTTTC

j_call: TRBJ1-1
d_call: -
v_call: TRBV7-9
clone_size: -
cdr3_aa: CASSPGQNTEAFF
cdr3_nt: TGTGCCAGCAGCCCCGGACAGAACACTGAAGCTTTCTTT

j_call: TRBJ2-7
d_call: TRBD2
v_call: TRBV18
clone_size: -
cdr3_aa: CASSPPGRGEQYF
cdr3_nt: TGTGCCAGCTCACCACCGGGGCGGGGGGAGCAGTACTTC

j_call: TRBJ2-7
d_call: -
v_call: TRBV28
clone_size: -
cdr3_aa: CASSFPGTYEQYF
cdr3_nt: TGTGCCAGCAGTTTTCCAGGAACCTACGAGCAGTACTTC

j_call: TRBJ1-4
d_call: TRBD1
v_call: TRBV29-1
clone_size: -
cdr3_aa: CSARDRGEKLFF
cdr3_nt: TGCAGCGCGAGGGACAGGGGTGAAAAACTGTTTTTT

j_call: TRBJ1-2
d_call: TRBD1
v_call: TRBV7-9
clone_size: -
cdr3_aa: CASSPGTAMGYGYTF
cdr3_nt: TGTGCCAGCAGCCCCGGGACAGCTATGGGCTATGGCTACACCTTC

j_call: TRBJ2-5
d_call: -
v_call: TRBV30
clone_size: -
cdr3_aa: CAWSLAQETQYF
cdr3_nt: TGTGCCTGGAGTCTAGCACAAGAGACCCAGTACTTC

j_call: TRBJ2-7
d_call: TRBD1
v_call: TRBV7-9
clone_size: -
cdr3_aa: CASSPGTGAYEQYF
cdr3_nt: TGTGCCAGCAGCCCCGGGACAGGGGCCTACGAGCAGTACTTC

j_call: TRBJ2-2
d_call: -
v_call: TRBV7-9
clone_size: -
cdr3_aa: CASSSGLRAGELFF
cdr3_nt: TGTGCCAGCAGCTCGGGACTGAGAGCCGGGGAGCTGTTTTTT

j_call: TRBJ1-2
d_call: TRBD1
v_call: TRBV2
clone_size: -
cdr3_aa: CASLPGQGAGYTF
cdr3_nt: TGTGCCAGCCTTCCGGGACAGGGGGCGGGCTACACCTTC

j_call: TRBJ2-7
d_call: -
v_call: TRBV18
clone_size: -
cdr3_aa: CASSPGPGAEQYF
cdr3_nt: TGTGCCAGCTCACCAGGACCGGGGGCCGAGCAGTACTTC

j_call: TRBJ2-1
d_call: -
v_call: TRBV12-5
clone_size: -
cdr3_aa: CASGEGPYNEQFF
cdr3_nt: TGTGCTAGTGGCGAGGGACCATACAATGAGCAGTTCTTC

j_call: TRBJ2-3
d_call: -
v_call: TRBV6-6
clone_size: once
cdr3_aa: CASSYDLGDTQYF
cdr3_nt: TGTGCCAGCAGTTACGATCTGGGGGATACGCAGTATTTT

j_call: TRBJ2-7
d_call: TRBD2
v_call: TRBV27
clone_size: -
cdr3_aa: CASSFRASGDRTYF
cdr3_nt: TGTGCCAGCAGTTTTCGGGCTAGCGGGGATAGGACGTACTTC

j_call: TRBJ2-7
d_call: -
v_call: TRBV6-5
clone_size: -
cdr3_aa: CASSPSGRAYEQYF
cdr3_nt: TGTGCCAGCAGCCCATCAGGGAGAGCCTACGAGCAGTACTTC

j_call: TRBJ2-5
d_call: TRBD1
v_call: TRBV11-1
clone_size: -
cdr3_aa: CASSLFKDRETQYF
cdr3_nt: TGTGCCAGCAGCTTATTTAAGGACAGGGAGACCCAGTACTTC

j_call: TRBJ1-1
d_call: -
v_call: TRBV6-1
clone_size: -
cdr3_aa: CASSDSWTEAFF
cdr3_nt: TGTGCCAGCAGTGATAGTTGGACTGAAGCTTTCTTT

j_call: TRBJ2-5
d_call: -
v_call: TRBV5-1
clone_size: once
cdr3_aa: CASSSIPKSETQYF
cdr3_nt: TGCGCCAGCAGCTCAATACCGAAATCGGAGACCCAGTACTTC

j_call: TRBJ2-2
d_call: TRBD1
v_call: TRBV11-3
clone_size: once
cdr3_aa: CARTGQGVSTGELFF
cdr3_nt: TGTGCCAGGACAGGACAGGGGGTATCCACCGGGGAGCTGTTTTTT

j_call: TRBJ2-2
d_call: -
v_call: TRBV28
clone_size: -
cdr3_aa: CASSLEGTGELFF
cdr3_nt: TGTGCCAGCAGTCTGGAGGGGACCGGGGAGCTGTTTTTT

j_call: TRBJ2-1
d_call: TRBD2
v_call: TRBV5-1
clone_size: -
cdr3_aa: CASSSIAGFYNEQFF
cdr3_nt: TGCGCCAGCAGCTCGATAGCGGGATTTTACAATGAGCAGTTCTTC

j_call: TRBJ1-5
d_call: TRBD1
v_call: TRBV9
clone_size: -
cdr3_aa: CASSTGQGVGQPQHF
cdr3_nt: TGTGCCAGCAGCACAGGACAGGGGGTAGGACAGCCCCAGCATTTT

j_call: TRBJ2-3
d_call: -
v_call: TRBV12-5
clone_size: once
cdr3_aa: CASGFEGFADTQYF
cdr3_nt: TGTGCTAGTGGCTTCGAGGGGTTTGCCGATACGCAGTATTTT

j_call: TRBJ2-3
d_call: -
v_call: TRBV4-2
clone_size: -
cdr3_aa: CASSQDLSSTDTQYF
cdr3_nt: TGTGCCAGCAGCCAAGACTTATCTAGCACAGATACGCAGTATTTT

j_call: TRBJ2-6
d_call: TRBD1
v_call: TRBV29-1
clone_size: -
cdr3_aa: CSVFDGRDRNRSGANVLTF
cdr3_nt: TGCAGCGTTTTTGATGGACGGGACAGGAATAGGTCTGGGGCCAACGTCCTGACTTTC

j_call: TRBJ2-1
d_call: -
v_call: TRBV7-9
clone_size: -
cdr3_aa: CASSLVGGAWNEQFF
cdr3_nt: TGTGCCAGCAGCTTAGTCGGCGGGGCGTGGAATGAGCAGTTCTTC

j_call: TRBJ1-2
d_call: -
v_call: TRBV7-8
clone_size: -
cdr3_aa: CASSPIVDGYTF
cdr3_nt: TGTGCCAGCAGTCCAATTGTAGATGGCTACACCTTC

j_call: TRBJ1-3
d_call: -
v_call: TRBV5-4
clone_size: -
cdr3_aa: CASSFYNSGNTIYF
cdr3_nt: TGTGCCAGCAGCTTTTACAACTCTGGAAACACCATATATTTT

j_call: TRBJ1-1
d_call: -
v_call: TRBV29-1
clone_size: few
cdr3_aa: CSVGQGRRLNTEAFF
cdr3_nt: TGCAGCGTTGGCCAGGGGCGAAGACTGAACACTGAAGCTTTCTTT

j_call: TRBJ2-6
d_call: -
v_call: TRBV28
clone_size: -
cdr3_aa: CASSLPPRDVSGANVLTF
cdr3_nt: TGTGCCAGCAGCCTACCCCCCCGGGATGTATCTGGGGCCAACGTCCTGACTTTC

j_call: TRBJ2-7
d_call: -
v_call: TRBV5-4
clone_size: -
cdr3_aa: CASSLEGGGYEQYF
cdr3_nt: TGTGCCAGCAGCTTGGAGGGAGGGGGCTACGAGCAGTACTTC

j_call: TRBJ2-6
d_call: -
v_call: TRBV5-5
clone_size: once
cdr3_aa: CASSLAVQANSGANVLTF
cdr3_nt: TGTGCCAGCAGCTTGGCGGTGCAGGCCAACTCTGGGGCCAACGTCCTGACTTTC

j_call: TRBJ2-7
d_call: -
v_call: TRBV5-4
clone_size: -
cdr3_aa: CASSFGTYEQYF
cdr3_nt: TGTGCCAGCAGCTTTGGGACATACGAGCAGTACTTC

j_call: TRBJ2-3
d_call: -
v_call: TRBV7-9
clone_size: -
cdr3_aa: CASSFGGTPDTQYF
cdr3_nt: TGTGCCAGCAGCTTTGGCGGTACCCCAGATACGCAGTATTTT

j_call: TRBJ2-7
d_call: -
v_call: TRBV2
clone_size: once
cdr3_aa: CASSPIEAVREQYF
cdr3_nt: TGTGCCAGCAGTCCTATCGAGGCAGTCCGCGAGCAGTACTTC

j_call: TRBJ2-6
d_call: TRBD1
v_call: TRBV4-2
clone_size: many
cdr3_aa: CASSPTGGSGANVLTF
cdr3_nt: TGTGCCAGCAGCCCGACAGGGGGCTCTGGGGCCAACGTCCTGACTTTC

j_call: TRBJ2-1
d_call: TRBD2
v_call: TRBV7-3
clone_size: -
cdr3_aa: CASSSGVAGGPQEQFF
cdr3_nt: TGTGCCAGCAGCTCGGGAGTAGCGGGAGGCCCCCAAGAGCAGTTCTTC

j_call: TRBJ2-1
d_call: -
v_call: TRBV30
clone_size: once
cdr3_aa: CAWSVLKVRGNEQFF
cdr3_nt: TGTGCCTGGAGTGTACTTAAGGTCAGGGGCAATGAGCAGTTCTTC

j_call: TRBJ2-7
d_call: TRBD1
v_call: TRBV6-6
clone_size: -
cdr3_aa: CASSYVTGGPYEQYF
cdr3_nt: TGTGCCAGCAGTTACGTGACAGGGGGGCCCTACGAGCAGTACTTC

j_call: TRBJ1-2
d_call: -
v_call: TRBV7-3
clone_size: -
cdr3_aa: CASSLSQGGPGYTF
cdr3_nt: TGTGCCAGCAGCTTATCTCAGGGAGGACCTGGCTACACCTTC

j_call: TRBJ2-2
d_call: TRBD1
v_call: TRBV28
clone_size: -
cdr3_aa: CASSSRTGAAGELFF
cdr3_nt: TGTGCCAGCAGCTCCAGGACAGGAGCCGCCGGGGAGCTGTTTTTT

j_call: TRBJ2-5
d_call: -
v_call: TRBV7-2
clone_size: -
cdr3_aa: CASSLRQLQETQYF
cdr3_nt: TGTGCCAGCAGCTTGCGACAGCTCCAAGAGACCCAGTACTTC

j_call: TRBJ2-2
d_call: TRBD2
v_call: TRBV2
clone_size: -
cdr3_aa: CAAGTSGSGELFF
cdr3_nt: TGTGCGGCCGGGACTAGCGGGTCCGGGGAGCTGTTTTTT

j_call: TRBJ1-2
d_call: TRBD1
v_call: TRBV27
clone_size: once
cdr3_aa: CASARTGDYGYTF
cdr3_nt: TGTGCCAGCGCACGGACAGGGGACTATGGCTACACCTTC

j_call: TRBJ1-5
d_call: TRBD1
v_call: TRBV27
clone_size: -
cdr3_aa: CASSSDRGPNRAQHF
cdr3_nt: TGTGCCAGCAGTTCCGACAGGGGCCCCAATAGGGCCCAGCATTTT

j_call: TRBJ2-1
d_call: TRBD2
v_call: TRBV5-1
clone_size: -
cdr3_aa: CASSLTSGRAGNEQFF
cdr3_nt: TGCGCCAGCAGCCTTACTAGCGGGAGGGCGGGGAATGAGCAGTTCTTC

j_call: TRBJ2-2
d_call: -
v_call: TRBV9
clone_size: -
cdr3_aa: CASSVTPEQPGELFF
cdr3_nt: TGTGCCAGCAGCGTGACGCCTGAGCAGCCCGGGGAGCTGTTTTTT